This T cell receptor beta chain was retrieved from a study of T cells in Graves' hyperthyroidism and ophthalmopathy. Study-wide points: Most thyroid-expanded clonotypes above 0.001 were also found in blood.

The investigators amplified TCR beta CDR3 regions from RNA transcripts. A first-round RT-PCR of the TCR CDR3 used the HTBI primer set. TCRdb reprocessed the multiplex PCR reads via MiXCR and lists one record per CDR3 protein. This sample has some 490,000 distinct CDR3 sequences, with 20% to 25% found just once. Per germline, CDR1 SGHAT and CDR2 FQNNGV. The germline V and J ends were trimmed by 4 bases and 2 bases, with 4 bases remaining between them. The CDR3 sequence is 12 residues long. The table lists this clonotype with many counts. Its specificity is unknown. Clinical Activity Scores of at least 3, NOSPECS grades of at least 4 and durations under 3 months characterized ophthalmopathy patients. Patients with uncontrolled infections, other autoimmune diseases, pregnancy or lactation were excluded. The source of the PBMCs was less than 12 ml of fresh peripheral blood.

Sequenced: blood. This receptor was taken from a woman in her seventies with Graves' ophthalmopathy. J is TRBJ2-3 and V is TRBV11-2; D is ambiguous. The CDR3 region has the DNA TGTGCCAGCAGCTCCGACACAGATACGCAGTATTTT. Its protein product is CASSSDTDTQYF.